This passage covers 24 T cell receptor gamma chains from one sample sequenced in a study of gamma-delta T cells after stem cell transplantation. TCRdb redid the clone calls on the RT-PCR reads with CATT. The sample has fewer than 2,500 gamma-chain clones, more than 6.5% seen once. Input material: gamma-delta T cells. The receptors were sampled from a human donor. It is not recorded whose cells these are; they may come from a transplant donor.

This clone was picked up many times. TCRdb has a much larger clone's protein, which differs at residue 13 from the translation of this DNA, likely because of a read error; what is shown is the protein translated from the DNA. This CDR3 is also generated by other DNA sequences in the sample. V gene TRGV9 combines with J gene TRGJP. TCRdb does not report a J gene; here it was assigned by matching the DNA to germline references. The germline V gene encodes CDR1 GITISATS and CDR2 ISYDGTV (reference sequence). The CDR3 has 16 amino acids. This CDR3 reads CALWEAKELGKKNKVF. The CDR3, as DNA: TGTGCCTTGTGGGAGGCGAAAGAGTTGGGCAAAAAAAACAAGGTATTT.

This clone was found many times. A read error likely explains this, since a far larger clone differs by one base. CDR3 coding DNA: TGTGCCTTGTGGGGGGTGCACCTTGAGTTGGGCAAAAAAATCAAGGTATTT. Its translation: CALWGVHLELGKKIKVF. This rearrangement joins TRGV9 to TRGJP. CDR3 size: 17 residues. The germline V gene encodes CDR1 GITISATS and CDR2 ISYDGTV (reference sequence).

In this sample, this clone turned up many times. One base away lies a much larger clone, so this may be a sequencing read error. J is TRGJP and V is TRGV9. TCRdb lists no J gene, so it was determined here by aligning the DNA to germline. Per germline, CDR1 GITISATS and CDR2 ISYDGTV (reference sequence). This CDR3 is 18 amino acids long. The CDR3 DNA is TGTGCCTTGTGGGAGGTGCAAGGGAGCGAGTTGGGCAAAAAAAACAAGGTATTT. Its translation is CALWEVQGSELGKKNKVF.

Turning to this clone: The mismatch at residues 7 and 8 between this DNA's translation and the TCRdb protein of a much larger clone likely reflects a read error; the protein shown is translated from the DNA. V and J are TRGV2 and TRGJ1 or TRGJ2. The J gene was missing in TCRdb and was found by matching the end of the DNA to germline. Germline trimming cut 0 bases from V and 10 bases from J; bases unmatched to any gene: 3. The CDR3 totals 11 residues. Per the germline V gene, CDR1 is EGSNGY and CDR2 is YDSYNSKV. CDR3: CATWDGTKKLF. DNA for the CDR3: TGTGCCACCTGGGACGGGACAAAGAAACTCTTT.

By frequency in the sample, this clone is medium-sized (0.01 to 0.1%). J is TRGJ1 or TRGJ2 and V is TRGV9. V was clipped by 0 bases and J by 2 bases; unmatched bases: 10. The CDR3 is 16 residues long. CDR1 is GITISATS and CDR2 is ISYDGTV in the germline V gene (reference sequence). The CDR3 bases are TGTGCCTTGTGGGAGGTGTGGAAATCCGATTATTATAAGAAACTCTTT. It specifies CALWEVWKSDYYKKLF.

This clone appeared a few times. The amino acid sequence in TCRdb belongs to a much larger clone and departs from this DNA's translation at residue 8, likely a sequencing read error; the sequence shown is translated from the DNA. The chain uses TRGV2 and TRGJ1 or TRGJ2. The J gene, left out of TCRdb, was set here by checking the DNA against germline. The length of the CDR3 is 11 residues. Germline values: CDR1 EGSNGY, CDR2 YDSYNSKV. After removal of 0 bases from V and 10 bases from J, the junction contained 3 bases not matched to a gene. In DNA form, the CDR3 reads TGTGCCACCTGGGACGGGCCAAAGAAACTCTTT. This translates into CATWDGPKKLF.

This clone rates as medium-sized. A single base is all that separates this from a far larger clone, so a read error is likely. The chain is built from TRGV9 and TRGJ1 or TRGJ2. V trimming: 2 bases; J trimming: 2 bases; junction bases outside the gene matches: 3. Germline V gene lookup returns CDR1 GITISATS and CDR2 ISYDGTV (reference sequence). The CDR3 runs to 13 residues. CDR3 DNA: TGTGCCTTGTGGGAGGCCTATTATTATAAGAAACTCTTT. Protein sequence: CALWEAYYYKKLF.

This clone was seen more than once but under ten times. Mismatch with germline at one junction end may stem from a read error. In the same sample, other DNA sequences code for this CDR3. The rearrangement uses TRGV9 and TRGJ1 or TRGJ2. The CDR3 contains 13 residues. Per the germline V gene, CDR1 is GITISATS and CDR2 is ISYDGTV (reference sequence). The CDR3 spells CALWAPYYYQKLF. The DNA of the CDR3 is TGTGCCTTGTGGGCTCCCTATTATTATCAGAAACTCTTT.

Comments on this clone: The TCRdb protein, from a much larger clone, departs from this DNA's translation at residue 6, likely by read error; the protein shown derives from the DNA. The chain employs TRGV9 and TRGJ1 or TRGJ2. No J segment appears in TCRdb, so it was assigned here by matching the sequence to germline. V gave up 3 bases and J gave up 12 bases; unmatched junction bases: 8. This CDR3 comprises 11 residues. CDR1 GITISATS and CDR2 ISYDGTV come from the germline V gene (reference sequence). The CDR3 here is CALWELHRKLF. For the CDR3, the DNA is TGTGCCTTGTGGGAGTTGCATAGGAAACTCTTT.

Of note for this clone: The amino acid sequence in TCRdb belongs to a much larger clone and departs from this DNA's translation at residue 8, likely a sequencing read error; the sequence shown is translated from the DNA. The chain joins TRGV9 to TRGJ1 or TRGJ2. Germline assignment: CDR1 GITISATS and CDR2 ISYDGTV (reference sequence). V gave up 2 bases and J gave up 13 bases; unmatched junction bases: 8. This CDR3 spans 11 amino acids. CDR3 protein: CALWEGTIKLF. CDR3 nucleotide sequence: TGTGCCTTGTGGGAGGGCACGATCAAACTCTTT.

Comments on this clone: TCRdb attributes to this sequence the protein of a much larger clone, which differs from the DNA translation at residue 9; a read error is likely, and the protein displayed is translated from the DNA. The chain joins TRGV9 to TRGJP. TCRdb gives no J gene; it was assigned here by matching the DNA to germline. V shed 2 bases, J shed 9 bases, and the junction held 10 bases outside the gene matches. Germline CDR1 is GITISATS and CDR2 is ISYDGTV (reference sequence). The CDR3 consists of 17 residues. CDR3 sequence reads: CALWEAEGGLGKKIKVF. The CDR3 DNA is TGTGCCTTGTGGGAGGCGGAGGGGGGGTTGGGCAAAAAAATCAAGGTATTT.

This clone was seen a handful of times. TCRdb shows a much larger clone's protein in place of this DNA's translation, and the two differ at residues 8, 10 and 13, likely through a read error; the protein shown is translated from the DNA. This chain joins TRGV9 and TRGJ1 or TRGJ2. Germline CDR1 reads GITISATS; CDR2 reads ISYDGTV (reference sequence). The CDR3 runs 15 residues. DNA of the CDR3: TGTGCCTTGTGGGAGGTGTTACATTATACTTATAAGAACCTCTTT. Protein product: CALWEVLHYTYKNLF.

This clone showed up just a few times. V is TRGV9 and J is TRGJP. The J gene, absent from TCRdb, was called here by matching the DNA to germline. With 0 bases clipped from V and 24 bases from J, the junction kept 8 bases outside the gene matches. The CDR3 extends over 12 amino acids. Germline assignment: CDR1 GITISATS and CDR2 ISYDGTV (reference sequence). The CDR3: CALWEVREDKVF. CDR3 DNA: TGTGCCTTGTGGGAGGTGCGAGAGGACAAGGTATTT.

About this clone: Translating this DNA gives a protein that differs at residue 9 from the TCRdb one, which belongs to a much larger clone; a read error is likely, and the protein shown is this translation. The rearrangement links TRGV9 to TRGJP. CDR3 length: 16 residues. Germline CDR1 is GITISATS and CDR2 is ISYDGTV (reference sequence). CDR3 loop: CALWEVREFGKKIKVF. CDR3 sequence (DNA): TGTGCCTTGTGGGAGGTGCGGGAGTTTGGCAAAAAAATCAAGGTATTT.

Judged by abundance, this clone is large. The chain uses TRGV8 and TRGJ1 or TRGJ2. The germline V gene has CDR1 VENAVY and CDR2 YDSYNSRV. V was clipped by 5 bases and J by 5 bases; unmatched bases: 9. The CDR3 is 13 residues long. The CDR3 DNA follows: TGTGCCACCTGGGCCGAAACCCATTATAAGAAACTCTTT. It specifies CATWAETHYKKLF.

By share of the sample, this clone is medium-sized. CDR3 region: CALWESNYYKKLF. In nucleotides, the CDR3 is TGTGCCTTGTGGGAATCGAATTATTATAAGAAACTCTTT. This chain uses TRGV9 with TRGJ1 or TRGJ2. Germline V gene sequence: CDR1 GITISATS, CDR2 ISYDGTV (reference sequence). The CDR3 spans 13 residues. V lost 4 bases, J lost 0 bases, and 3 bases stayed unmatched.

This clone was detected a few times. The protein recorded in TCRdb matches a much larger clone and deviates from this DNA's translation at residues 7 and 10, suggesting a read error; the protein here is obtained by translating the DNA. The gene calls are TRGV9 and TRGJ1 or TRGJ2. Assignment of the J gene here rests on matching the DNA to germline, because TCRdb gives none. The ends lost 0 bases at V and 5 bases at J; junction bases unmatched: 10. CDR3 length equals 15 residues. CDR1 and CDR2 (germline): GITISATS, ISYDGTV (reference sequence). The CDR3 is CALWEVVGRNYKKLF. In DNA form, the CDR3 reads TGTGCCTTGTGGGAGGTGGTGGGTAGGAATTATAAGAAACTCTTT.

Comments on this clone: The TCRdb protein comes from a much larger clone and disagrees with this DNA's translation at residue 7, likely due to a read error; the protein given here is derived from the DNA. The gene calls are TRGV8 and TRGJ1 or TRGJ2. TCRdb is silent on the J gene; assignment here came from matching the DNA to germline. V lost 4 bases, J lost 7 bases, and 7 bases stayed unmatched. CDR1 VENAVY and CDR2 YDSYNSRV come from the germline V gene. The CDR3 length is 12 residues. This CDR3 reads CATWEIEYKKLF. The CDR3 DNA reads as TGTGCCACCTGGGAGATAGAGTATAAGAAACTCTTT.

This clone was counted between two and nine times. TCRdb's protein, taken from a much larger clone, differs from this DNA's translation at residue 4, likely owing to a read error; the protein displayed comes from the DNA. The chain combines TRGV8 with TRGJ1 or TRGJ2. In the absence of a J gene in TCRdb, the DNA was matched to germline to assign it here. CDR1 VENAVY and CDR2 YDSYNSRV come from the germline V gene. The CDR3 is made up of 12 amino acids. The CDR3 DNA follows: TGTGCCACCCGGGAGATAGATTATAAGAAACTCTTT. This encodes CATREIDYKKLF.

Details on this clone: The mismatch at residue 5 between this DNA's translation and the TCRdb protein of a much larger clone likely reflects a read error; the protein shown is translated from the DNA. The chain links TRGV9 to TRGJP. No J segment appears in TCRdb, so it was assigned here by matching the sequence to germline. The CDR3 loop spans 17 amino acids. In germline, CDR1 is GITISATS, CDR2 ISYDGTV (reference sequence). With V trimmed by 6 bases and J by 4 bases, 9 bases remained unmatched. The CDR3, as DNA: TGTGCCTTGTGGAAGGGATTTCAAGAGTTGGGCAAAAAAATCAAGGTATTT. Its protein product is CALWKGFQELGKKIKVF.

The table lists this clone with a few counts. A far larger clone differs by one base, so this is likely a read error. This specimen includes other DNA sequences encoding the same CDR3. The chain recombines TRGV9 with TRGJP. The CDR3 length is 17 residues. Germline V lookup: CDR1 GITISATS, CDR2 ISYDGTV (reference sequence). CDR3 in DNA: TGCGCCTTGTGGGAGGAACCCCAAGAGTTGGGCAAAAAAATCAAGGTATTT. Protein product: CALWEEPQELGKKIKVF.

This clone is labeled as medium-sized. This likely stems from a read error, as it lies one base from a far larger clone. V gene TRGV2 combines with J gene TRGJP1. The J gene, missing from TCRdb, was assigned here through DNA to germline matching. CDR1 EGSNGY and CDR2 YDSYNSKV come from the germline V gene. Trimming cost V 0 bases and J 7 bases; bases outside gene matches: 11. CDR3 size: 16 residues. CDR3 amino acids: CATWDGPIGNGWFKIF. The CDR3 DNA reads TGTGCCACCTGGGACGGGCCGATTGGTAATGGTTGGTTCAAGATATTT.

In its sample, this clone is medium-sized (0.01 to 0.1%). Other nucleotide sequences in the sample specify the same CDR3. The chain recombines TRGV9 with TRGJ1 or TRGJ2. No J segment appears in TCRdb, so it was assigned here by matching the sequence to germline. Trimming took 0 bases from V and 5 from J; bases not matched to a gene: 10. Germline lookup yields CDR1 GITISATS and CDR2 ISYDGTV (reference sequence). The CDR3 has 15 amino acids. CDR3 region: CALWEVLGSNYKKLF. The DNA of the CDR3 is TGTGCCTTGTGGGAGGTGTTGGGTAGTAATTATAAGAAACTCTTT.

To note about this clone: TCRdb lists the protein of a much larger clone for this DNA, which differs at residue 8, so this is likely a read error; the protein given here is translated from the DNA itself. The CDR3 DNA sequence: TGTGCCTTGTGGGCTTATTATCAGAAACTCTTT. This encodes CALWAYYQKLF. The chain is built from TRGV9 and TRGJ1 or TRGJ2. This CDR3 region has 11 residues. The V gene's germline CDR1 is GITISATS and CDR2 ISYDGTV (reference sequence).